A selection of T cell receptor beta chains follows, all from one sample in a study of blood T cell repertoires in COVID-19. The assay was immunoSEQ multiplex PCR, and TCRdb's table has in-frame clones only and misses some. The profile covers under 450,000 clones, with 80% to 95% appearing a single time and roughly 0.9% taken by the ten largest. The specimen was PBMCs or T cells enriched from blood (not recorded which). Receptors were obtained from a woman aged 40 to 50 who had been exposed to COVID-19. Each CDR3 is given without its conserved first and last residue.

j_call v_call cdr3_aa
TRBJ1-3 TRBV10-3 AIREQAISGNTIY
TRBJ1-2 TRBV19 ASSRSGQAYGYT
TRBJ1-1 TRBV7-9 ASLRTGGRRGNTEAF
TRBJ1-5 TRBV6-5 ASSSGQGARYQPQH
TRBJ2-2 TRBV19 ASTARASGTNTGELF
TRBJ2-6 TRBV4-1 ASSRSGKNRCGANVLT
TRBJ1-2 TRBV10-3 AISTGQGYGYT
TRBJ2-5 TRBV6-2/TRBV6-3 ASSKLNPGTSGPTQY
TRBJ2-3 TRBV7-2 ASSLVGLAGPSFTDTQY
TRBJ1-5 TRBV21-1 ASSYGHGEYSNQPQH
TRBJ1-5 TRBV10-3 GTQAYSNQPQH
TRBJ1-4 TRBV2 ASSEDQGWGEKLF
TRBJ1-4 TRBV20-1 SASLGASEKLF
TRBJ1-3 TRBV15 ATSTGSVGNTIY
TRBJ1-1 TRBV9 ASSVGPGANTEAF
TRBJ1-2 TRBV5-4 ASSGDRASGYT
TRBJ1-6 TRBV27 ASTLGGIGSLWPLH
TRBJ1-3 TRBV9 ASSVGQGGGLSGNTIY
TRBJ1-3 TRBV4-1 ASSQIMGGSGNTIY
TRBJ2-2 TRBV11-3 ASSLHGPSTGELF
TRBJ2-2 TRBV3-1/TRBV3-2 ASSPHSGNTGELF
TRBJ1-1 TRBV6-5 ASTEAGGSTEAF
TRBJ1-2 TRBV13 ASSLGSTGGYT
TRBJ1-2 TRBV30 AWGDFSYGYT
TRBJ2-7 TRBV6-5 ASKGQNSYEQY
TRBJ2-5 TRBV3-1/TRBV3-2 ASSQEVTSGETQY
TRBJ1-2 TRBV12-3/TRBV12-4 ASRTGTYGYT
TRBJ2-1 TRBV7-2 ASSPGTSGRPWDEQF
TRBJ1-2 TRBV24-1 ATSDFGAEGYT
TRBJ1-2 TRBV7-6 ASSLGGTGGNYGYT
TRBJ1-2 TRBV3-1/TRBV3-2 ASSTRTGGLYGYT
TRBJ1-6 TRBV21-1 ASSKETGKSSPLH
TRBJ1-5 TRBV2 ASRTPGGYQPQH
TRBJ2-1 TRBV7-3 ASSPYGTSVEQF
TRBJ1-5 TRBV12-3/TRBV12-4 ASSPALRPQH
TRBJ1-5 TRBV9 ASSVDRGPGNQPQH
TRBJ2-5 TRBV27 ASSWGGSVGAQY
TRBJ2-3 TRBV12-3/TRBV12-4 ASRRDRADTQY
TRBJ2-5 TRBV11-2 ASSLGSLASGAQETQY
TRBJ2-2 TRBV27 ASSFRGGELF
TRBJ1-3 TRBV6-5 ASSYSLAGSGNTIY
TRBJ2-7 TRBV20-1 SASLAGGFYEQY
TRBJ1-2 TRBV4-3 ASSQIGGVGYGYT
TRBJ2-3 TRBV27 ASRRQERLRRGSTDTQY
TRBJ1-2 TRBV10-3 AISDLQGRNYGYT
TRBJ2-3 TRBV6-2/TRBV6-3 ASSYWTSGNTDTQY